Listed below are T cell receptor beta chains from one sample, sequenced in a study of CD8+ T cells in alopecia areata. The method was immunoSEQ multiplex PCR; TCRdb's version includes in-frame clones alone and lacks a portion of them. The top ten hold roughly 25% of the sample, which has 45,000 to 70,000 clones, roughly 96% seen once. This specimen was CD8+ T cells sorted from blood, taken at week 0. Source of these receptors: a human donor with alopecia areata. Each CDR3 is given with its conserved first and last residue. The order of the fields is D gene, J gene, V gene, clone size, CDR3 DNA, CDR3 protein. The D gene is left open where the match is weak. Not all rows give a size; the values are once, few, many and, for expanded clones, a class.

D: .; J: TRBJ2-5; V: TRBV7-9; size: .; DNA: TGTGCCAGCAGCGGACGGGACGGTCCCCTGTACCAAGAGACCCAGTACTTC; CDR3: CASSGRDGPLYQETQYF
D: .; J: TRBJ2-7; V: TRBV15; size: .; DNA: TGTGCCACCAGCAGGTCGAGGGTCCACGAGCAGTACTTC; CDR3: CATSRSRVHEQYF
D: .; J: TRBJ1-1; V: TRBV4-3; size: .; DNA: TGCGCCAGCAGCCCTCCGGACACTTCTGAAGCTTTCTTT; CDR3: CASSPPDTSEAFF
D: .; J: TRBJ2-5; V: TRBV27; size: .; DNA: TGTGCCAGCAGTTTCCTCCCCCAAGAGACCCAGTACTTC; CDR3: CASSFLPQETQYF
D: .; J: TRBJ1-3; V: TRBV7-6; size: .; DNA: TGTGCCAGCAGCTTAGATGGCGGCGCCGGGTCTGGAAACACCATATATTTT; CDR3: CASSLDGGAGSGNTIYF
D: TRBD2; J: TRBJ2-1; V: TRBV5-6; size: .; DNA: TGTGCCAGCAGCTCTACGACTAGCGACTACAATGAGCAGTTCTTC; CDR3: CASSSTTSDYNEQFF
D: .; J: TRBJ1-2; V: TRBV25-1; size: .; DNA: TGTGCCAGCAATCAAGGAACAGGGATTGGCTACACCTTC; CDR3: CASNQGTGIGYTF
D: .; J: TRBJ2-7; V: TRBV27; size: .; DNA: TGTGCCAGCAGTCCGTTGCTGGGGGAACGGTACGAGCAGTACTTC; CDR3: CASSPLLGERYEQYF
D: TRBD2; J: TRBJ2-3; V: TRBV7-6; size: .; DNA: TGTGCCAGCAGCCCCGAGCGGGGGGGCCCAGATACGCAGTATTTT; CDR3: CASSPERGGPDTQYF
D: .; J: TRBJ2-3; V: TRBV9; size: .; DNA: TGTGCCAGCAGCGTAAATCCCGGGGGGCCCCCGGGTGGTACGCAGTATTTT; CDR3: CASSVNPGGPPGGTQYF
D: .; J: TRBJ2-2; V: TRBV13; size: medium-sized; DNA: TGTGCCAGCAGGCCTCGGGGGGCTGAGCGGGAGCTGTTTTTT; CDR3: CASRPRGAERELFF
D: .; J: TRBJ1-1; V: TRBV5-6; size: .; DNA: TGTGTCAGCACCCAATGGGGGGGAACTGAAGCTTTCTTT; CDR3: CVSTQWGGTEAFF